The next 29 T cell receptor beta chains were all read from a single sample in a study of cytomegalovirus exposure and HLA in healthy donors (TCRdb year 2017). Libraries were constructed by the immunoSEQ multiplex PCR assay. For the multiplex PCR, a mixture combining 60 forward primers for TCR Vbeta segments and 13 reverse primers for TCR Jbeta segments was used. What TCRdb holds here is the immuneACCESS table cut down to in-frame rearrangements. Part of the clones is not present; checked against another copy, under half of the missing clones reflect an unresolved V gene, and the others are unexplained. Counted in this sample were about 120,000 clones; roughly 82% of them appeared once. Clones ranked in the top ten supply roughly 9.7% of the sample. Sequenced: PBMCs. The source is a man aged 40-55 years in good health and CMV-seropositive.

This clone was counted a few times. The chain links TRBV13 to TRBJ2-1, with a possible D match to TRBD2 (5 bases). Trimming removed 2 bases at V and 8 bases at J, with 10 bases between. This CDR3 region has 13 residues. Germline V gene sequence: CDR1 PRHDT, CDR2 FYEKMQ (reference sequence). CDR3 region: CASSLNLAHEQFF. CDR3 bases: TGTGCCAGCAGCTTAAATCTAGCCCATGAGCAGTTCTTC.

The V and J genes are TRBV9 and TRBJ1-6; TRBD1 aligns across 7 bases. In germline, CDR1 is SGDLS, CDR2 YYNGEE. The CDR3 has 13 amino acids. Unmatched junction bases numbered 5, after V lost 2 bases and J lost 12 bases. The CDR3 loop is CASSVRQGGPLHF. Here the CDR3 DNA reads TGTGCCAGCAGCGTCCGACAGGGCGGACCCCTCCACTTT.

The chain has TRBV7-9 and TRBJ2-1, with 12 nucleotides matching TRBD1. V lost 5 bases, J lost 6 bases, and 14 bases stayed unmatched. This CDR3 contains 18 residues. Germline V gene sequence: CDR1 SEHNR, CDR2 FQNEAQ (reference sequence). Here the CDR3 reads CASSQLPGQGARTNEQFF. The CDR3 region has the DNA TGTGCCAGCAGCCAACTCCCGGGACAGGGGGCGAGAACCAATGAGCAGTTCTTC.

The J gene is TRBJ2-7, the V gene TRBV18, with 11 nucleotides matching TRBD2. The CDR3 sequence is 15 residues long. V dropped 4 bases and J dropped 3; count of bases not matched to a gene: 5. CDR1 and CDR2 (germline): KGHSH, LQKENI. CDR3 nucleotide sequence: TGTGCCAGCTCACTAGCGGGGGGGCCGGGCTACGAGCAGTACTTC. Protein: CASSLAGGPGYEQYF.

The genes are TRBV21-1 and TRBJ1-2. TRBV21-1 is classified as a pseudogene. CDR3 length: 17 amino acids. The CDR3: CASSNHPRWAPRDGYTF. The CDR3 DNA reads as TGTGCCAGCAGCAACCATCCGCGATGGGCACCGAGGGATGGCTACACCTTC.

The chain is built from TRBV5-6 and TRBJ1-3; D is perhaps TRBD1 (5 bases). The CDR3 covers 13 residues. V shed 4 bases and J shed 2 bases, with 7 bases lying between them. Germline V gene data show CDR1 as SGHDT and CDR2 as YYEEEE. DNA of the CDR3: TGTGCCAGCAGCGCGACAGCTGGAAACACCATATATTTT. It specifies CASSATAGNTIYF.

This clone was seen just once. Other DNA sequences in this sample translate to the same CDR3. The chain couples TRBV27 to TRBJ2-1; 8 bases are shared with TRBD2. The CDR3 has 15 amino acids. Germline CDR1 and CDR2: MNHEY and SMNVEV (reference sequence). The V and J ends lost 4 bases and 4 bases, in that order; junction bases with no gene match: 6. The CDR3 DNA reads TGTGCCAGCAGTTCAATTGCGGGGGGTTACAATGAGCAGTTCTTC. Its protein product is CASSSIAGGYNEQFF.

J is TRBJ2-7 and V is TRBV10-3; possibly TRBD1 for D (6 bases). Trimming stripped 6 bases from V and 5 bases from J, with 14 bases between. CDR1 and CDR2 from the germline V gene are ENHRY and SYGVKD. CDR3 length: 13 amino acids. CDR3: CAISPGQGHEQYF. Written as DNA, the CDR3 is TGTGCCATCAGCCCGGGACAAGGGCACGAGCAGTACTTC.

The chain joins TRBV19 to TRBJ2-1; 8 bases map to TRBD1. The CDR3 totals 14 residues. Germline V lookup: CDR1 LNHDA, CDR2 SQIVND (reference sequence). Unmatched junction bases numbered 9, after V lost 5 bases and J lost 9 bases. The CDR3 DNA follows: TGTGCCAGTAGTGCGCAGACAGGGGACCCTGAGCAGTTCTTC. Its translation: CASSAQTGDPEQFF.

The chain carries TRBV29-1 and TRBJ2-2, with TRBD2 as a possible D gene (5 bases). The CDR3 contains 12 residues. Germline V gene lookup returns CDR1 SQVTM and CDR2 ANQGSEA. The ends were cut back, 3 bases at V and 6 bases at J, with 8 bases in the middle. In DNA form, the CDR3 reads TGCAGCGTTGACCGGGGTTCCGGGGAGCTGTTTTTT. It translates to CSVDRGSGELFF.

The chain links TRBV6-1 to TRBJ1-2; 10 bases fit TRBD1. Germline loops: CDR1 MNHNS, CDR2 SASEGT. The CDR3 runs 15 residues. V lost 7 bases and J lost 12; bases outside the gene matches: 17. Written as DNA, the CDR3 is TGTGCCAGCATCCCCTCCCACCGGGACAGGGGCGAGGACACCTTC. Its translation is CASIPSHRDRGEDTF.

The CDR3 here is CASSLALSLVKETQYF. The CDR3, as DNA: TGTGCCAGCAGCTTAGCGCTGTCACTGGTTAAAGAGACCCAGTACTTC. V gene TRBV7-9 combines with J gene TRBJ2-5, with unresolved D. This CDR3 contains 16 residues. The V end lost 0 bases, the J end lost 3 bases, and 14 bases lay between the germline ends. In germline, CDR1 is SEHNR, CDR2 FQNEAQ (reference sequence).

The CDR3 is CAISDSGGSPDTQYF. CDR3 coding DNA: TGTGCCATCAGTGATAGCGGGGGGTCCCCAGATACGCAGTATTTT. The chain has TRBV10-3 and TRBJ2-3, with TRBD2 matching 10 bases. The CDR3 has 15 residues. The V gene end was trimmed by 3 bases and the J gene end by 4 bases; junction bases not matched to a gene: 4. The V gene's germline CDR1 is ENHRY and CDR2 SYGVKD.

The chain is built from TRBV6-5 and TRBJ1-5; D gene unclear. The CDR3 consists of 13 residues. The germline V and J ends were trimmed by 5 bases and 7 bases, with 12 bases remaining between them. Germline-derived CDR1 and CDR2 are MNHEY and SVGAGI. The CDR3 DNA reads TGTGCCAGCAGTCCCGTTACGGGGCAGCCCCAGCATTTT. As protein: CASSPVTGQPQHF.

The CDR3 DNA sequence: TGTGCCAGCAGCGTGACAGGGGACTATAATTCACCCCTCCACTTT. This codes for CASSVTGDYNSPLHF. The V and J genes are TRBV9 and TRBJ1-6; 8 nucleotides align to TRBD1. Trimming at V came to 2 bases and at J to 3 bases, leaving 1 base not matched to a gene. This CDR3 contains 15 residues. The V gene's germline CDR1 is SGDLS and CDR2 YYNGEE.

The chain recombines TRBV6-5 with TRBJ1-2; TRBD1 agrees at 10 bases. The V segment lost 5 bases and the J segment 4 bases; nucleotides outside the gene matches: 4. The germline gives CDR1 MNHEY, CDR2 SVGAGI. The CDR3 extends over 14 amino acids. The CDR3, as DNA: TGTGCCAGCAGTGGGGGACAGGGGATCTATGGCTACACCTTC. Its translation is CASSGGQGIYGYTF.

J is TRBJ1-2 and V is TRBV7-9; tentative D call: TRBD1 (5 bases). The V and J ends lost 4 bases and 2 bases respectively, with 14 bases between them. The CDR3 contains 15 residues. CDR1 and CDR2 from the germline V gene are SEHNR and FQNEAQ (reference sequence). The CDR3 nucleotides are TGTGCCAGCAGCTCGAGACAGACCTCGAACTATGGCTACACCTTC. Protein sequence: CASSSRQTSNYGYTF. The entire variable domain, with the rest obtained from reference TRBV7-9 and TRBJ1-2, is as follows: DTGVSQNPRHKITKRGQNVTFRCDPISEHNRLYWYRQTLGQGPEFLTYFQNEAQLEKSRLLSDRFSAERPKGSFSTLEIQRTEQGDSAMYLCASSSRQTSNYGYTFGSGTRLTVV.

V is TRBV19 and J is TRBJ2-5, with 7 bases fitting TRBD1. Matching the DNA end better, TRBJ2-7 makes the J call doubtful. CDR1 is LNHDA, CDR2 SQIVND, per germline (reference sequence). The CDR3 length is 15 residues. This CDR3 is CASSIGRGGAYEQYF. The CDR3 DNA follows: TGTGCCAGTAGTATAGGTCGAGGGGGCGCGTACGAGCAGTACTTC.

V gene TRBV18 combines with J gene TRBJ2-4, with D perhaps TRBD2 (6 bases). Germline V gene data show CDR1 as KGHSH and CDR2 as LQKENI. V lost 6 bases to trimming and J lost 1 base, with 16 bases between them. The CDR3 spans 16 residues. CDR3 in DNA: TGTGCCAGCTCCGGACCGGGAGAGTACGCCAAAAACATTCAGTACTTC. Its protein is CASSGPGEYAKNIQYF.

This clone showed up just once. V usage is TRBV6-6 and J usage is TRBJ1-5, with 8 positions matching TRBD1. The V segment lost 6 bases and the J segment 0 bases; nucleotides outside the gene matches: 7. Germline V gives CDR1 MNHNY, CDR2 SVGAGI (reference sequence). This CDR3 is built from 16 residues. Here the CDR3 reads CASRNRDRGSNQPQHF. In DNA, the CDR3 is TGTGCCAGCAGAAACCGAGACAGGGGTAGCAATCAGCCCCAGCATTTT.

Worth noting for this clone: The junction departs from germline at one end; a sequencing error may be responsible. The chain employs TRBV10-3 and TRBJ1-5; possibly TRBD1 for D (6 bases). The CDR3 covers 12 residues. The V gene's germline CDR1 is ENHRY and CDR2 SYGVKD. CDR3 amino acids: CASSEGGQPQHF. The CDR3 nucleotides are TGTGCCAGCAGTGAAGGGGGTCAGCCCCAGCATTTT.

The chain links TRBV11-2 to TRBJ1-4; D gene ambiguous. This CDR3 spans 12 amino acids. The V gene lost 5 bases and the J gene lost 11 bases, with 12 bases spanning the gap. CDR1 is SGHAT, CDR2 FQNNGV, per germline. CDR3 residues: CASSRAPGKLFF. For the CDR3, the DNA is TGTGCCAGCAGCCGGGCTCCGGGGAAACTGTTTTTT. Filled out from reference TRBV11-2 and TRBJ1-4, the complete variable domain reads EAGVAQSPRYKIIEKRQSVAFWCNPISGHATLYWYQQILGQGPKLLIQFQNNGVVDDSQLPKDRFSAERLKGVDSTLKIQPAKLEDSAVYLCASSRAPGKLFFGSGTQLSVL.

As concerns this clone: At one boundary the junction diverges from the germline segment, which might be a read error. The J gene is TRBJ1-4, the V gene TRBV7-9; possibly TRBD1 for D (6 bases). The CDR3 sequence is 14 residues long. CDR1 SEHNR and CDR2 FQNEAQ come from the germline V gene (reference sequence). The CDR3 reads CSSSGETTGWGLFF. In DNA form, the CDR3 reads TGTTCCAGCAGCGGGGAGACCACAGGGTGGGGACTGTTTTTT.

Written as DNA, the CDR3 is TGTGCCAGCAGCTACGACAGGGGGCTAGCGGGGGACTCCTACAATGAGCAGTTCTTC. Protein: CASSYDRGLAGDSYNEQFF. V is TRBV5-6 and J is TRBJ2-1; either TRBD1 or TRBD2 may supply D (10 bases each). Trimming cost V 3 bases and J 0 bases, with 22 bases left between them. The CDR3 has 19 residues. Germline CDR1 SGHDT, CDR2 YYEEEE.

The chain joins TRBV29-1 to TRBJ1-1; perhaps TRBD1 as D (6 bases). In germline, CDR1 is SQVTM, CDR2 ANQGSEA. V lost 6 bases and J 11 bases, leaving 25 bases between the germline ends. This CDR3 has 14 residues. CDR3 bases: TGCAGCGTGGAACAGGGTGTTGAGGCTTCAGGGGCTTTCTTT. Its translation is CSVEQGVEASGAFF.

The CDR3, as DNA: TGCGCCAGCAGCTTGGCAGGGGCGGAATATGGCTACACCTTC. This translates into CASSLAGAEYGYTF. V gene TRBV5-1 combines with J gene TRBJ1-2; weak D call: TRBD1 (6 bases). Trimming took off 0 bases at V and 5 bases at J, with 11 bases between the two ends. The CDR3 loop spans 14 amino acids. Per the germline V gene, CDR1 is SGHRS and CDR2 is YFSETQ.

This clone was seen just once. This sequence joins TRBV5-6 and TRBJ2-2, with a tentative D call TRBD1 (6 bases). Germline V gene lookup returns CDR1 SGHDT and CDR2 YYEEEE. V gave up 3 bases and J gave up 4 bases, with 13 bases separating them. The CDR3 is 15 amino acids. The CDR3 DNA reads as TGTGCCAGCAGCTCTCCGGGACACCGCACCGGGGAGCTGTTTTTT. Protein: CASSSPGHRTGELFF.

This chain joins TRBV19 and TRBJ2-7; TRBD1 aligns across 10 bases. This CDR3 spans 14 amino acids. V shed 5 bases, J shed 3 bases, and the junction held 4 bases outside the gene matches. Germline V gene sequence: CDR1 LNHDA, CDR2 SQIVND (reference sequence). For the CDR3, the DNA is TGTGCCAGTAGTGGAGGGACAGGGGACTACGAGCAGTACTTC. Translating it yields CASSGGTGDYEQYF.

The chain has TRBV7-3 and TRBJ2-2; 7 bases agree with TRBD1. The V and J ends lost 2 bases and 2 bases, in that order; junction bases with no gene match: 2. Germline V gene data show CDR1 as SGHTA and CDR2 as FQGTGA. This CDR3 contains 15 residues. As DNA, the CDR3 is TGTGCCAGCAGCTTACTAGGGGGCAACACCGGGGAGCTGTTTTTT. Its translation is CASSLLGGNTGELFF.